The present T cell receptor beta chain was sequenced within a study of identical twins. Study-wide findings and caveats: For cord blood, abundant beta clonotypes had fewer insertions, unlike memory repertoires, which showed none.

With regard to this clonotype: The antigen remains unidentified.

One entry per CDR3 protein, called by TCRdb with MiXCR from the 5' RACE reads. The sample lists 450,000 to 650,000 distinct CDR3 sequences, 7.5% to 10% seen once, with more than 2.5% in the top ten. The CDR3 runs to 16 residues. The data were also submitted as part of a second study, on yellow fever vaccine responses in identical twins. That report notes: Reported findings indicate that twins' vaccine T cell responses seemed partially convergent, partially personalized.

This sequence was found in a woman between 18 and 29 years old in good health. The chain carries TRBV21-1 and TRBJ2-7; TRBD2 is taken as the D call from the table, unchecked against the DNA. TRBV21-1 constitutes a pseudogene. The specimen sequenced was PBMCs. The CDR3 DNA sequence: TGTGCCAGCAGCAAAAAGGACTGCAGGGAATACTACGAGCAGTACTTC. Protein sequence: CASSKKDCREYYEQYF.